Listed below are T cell receptor beta chains from one sample, sequenced in a study of blood T cell repertoires in COVID-19. Clones were read by immunoSEQ multiplex PCR, and TCRdb kept only the in-frame ones, dropping some. The sample consists of 100,000 to 150,000 clones, approximately 92% of them appearing once. The sample taken for sequencing was peripheral blood. These receptor sequences come from a man aged 65-85 years with active or convalescent COVID-19. Both conserved end residues are part of each CDR3. D genes are given only for firm matches. Clone size is given for some rows only: seen once, a few or many times, or a class if the clone is expanded.

D | J | length | V | size | CDR3 | DNA
. | TRBJ2-1 | 12 | TRBV6-5 | many | CASHRVSTEQFF | TGTGCCAGCCACAGGGTTTCAACTGAGCAGTTCTTC
TRBD1 | TRBJ2-7 | 17 | TRBV19 | . | CASSIAGGVQPAYEQYF | TGTGCCAGTAGTATAGCAGGGGGCGTTCAGCCGGCCTACGAGCAGTACTTC
TRBD2 | TRBJ2-3 | 19 | TRBV9 | . | CASSAGLAGGQLSTDTQYF | TGTGCCAGCAGCGCGGGACTAGCGGGAGGTCAACTTAGCACAGATACGCAGTATTTT
TRBD1 | TRBJ1-2 | 15 | TRBV7-8 | . | CASSLTSGTGYGYTF | TGTGCCAGCAGCCTAACGTCCGGGACAGGGTATGGCTACACCTTC
. | TRBJ1-1 | 16 | TRBV6-1 | . | CASSEESGRMNTEAFF | TGTGCCAGCAGTGAAGAGTCAGGTAGAATGAACACTGAAGCTTTCTTT
. | TRBJ1-1 | 14 | TRBV5-1 | . | CASSLRAMNTEAFF | TGCGCCAGCAGCTTGAGAGCTATGAACACTGAAGCTTTCTTT
TRBD1 | TRBJ2-3 | 15 | TRBV18 | . | CASSQIGTVTDTQYF | TGTGCCAGCTCCCAAATAGGGACAGTGACCGATACGCAGTATTTT
. | TRBJ1-5 | 15 | TRBV19 | few | CASSIQPGEHQPQHF | TGTGCCAGTAGTATTCAGCCAGGGGAGCATCAGCCCCAGCATTTT
. | TRBJ1-1 | 14 | TRBV3-1/TRBV3-2 | . | CASSPLRVGTEAFF | TGTGCCAGCAGCCCCCTCAGGGTGGGCACTGAAGCTTTCTTT
. | TRBJ1-5 | 15 | TRBV27 | . | CASSSGGKGNQPQHF | TGTGCCAGCAGTTCTGGGGGGAAGGGCAATCAGCCCCAGCATTTT
. | TRBJ2-4 | 15 | TRBV7-6 | . | CASSLTNDPRGIQYF | TGTGCCAGCAGCTTGACAAACGATCCGCGAGGGATTCAGTACTTC
TRBD2 | TRBJ2-7 | 15 | TRBV5-1 | . | CASSAPISGKYEQYF | TGCGCCAGCAGCGCCCCCATTAGCGGGAAGTACGAGCAGTACTTC
TRBD2 | TRBJ2-1 | 16 | TRBV19 | . | CASSLTSGRLLNEQFF | TGTGCCAGTAGCTTGACTAGCGGGAGACTCCTCAATGAGCAGTTCTTC
TRBD1 | TRBJ1-5 | 14 | TRBV10-2 | . | CASSDGTVFPPQHF | TGCGCCAGCAGTGATGGGACAGTCTTCCCGCCCCAGCATTTT
TRBD1 | TRBJ1-1 | 13 | TRBV19 | . | CASRGQWNTEAFF | TGTGCCAGTAGGGGACAGTGGAACACTGAAGCTTTCTTT
TRBD1 | TRBJ1-2 | 14 | TRBV28 | . | CASSSGGTGYGYTF | TGTGCCAGCAGCTCAGGGGGGACCGGCTATGGCTACACCTTC
TRBD2 | TRBJ2-5 | 18 | TRBV19 | . | CASSITSGRALSQETQYF | TGTGCCAGTAGTATAACTAGCGGGAGGGCCCTTAGCCAAGAGACCCAGTACTTC
TRBD2 | TRBJ2-7 | 17 | TRBV6-1 | . | CASSEASVAGFSYEQYF | TGTGCCAGCAGTGAAGCGTCTGTAGCGGGATTCTCCTACGAGCAGTACTTC
TRBD1 | TRBJ2-7 | 15 | TRBV5-1 | . | CASSLGGQEPYEQYF | TGCGCCAGCAGCTTGGGGGGACAGGAGCCCTACGAGCAGTACTTC
. | TRBJ1-1 | 11 | TRBV12-3/TRBV12-4 | . | CASSAGSSAFF | TGTGCCAGCAGTGCCGGGAGCTCGGCTTTCTTT
TRBD2 | TRBJ2-1 | 16 | TRBV28 | . | CASRLAGLALNGEQFF | TGTGCCAGCAGACTAGCGGGACTGGCCCTTAACGGTGAGCAGTTCTTC
TRBD2 | TRBJ2-7 | 15 | TRBV3-1/TRBV3-2 | . | CASSQGLAGNYEQYF | TGTGCCAGCAGCCAGGGACTAGCGGGAAACTACGAGCAGTACTTC
. | TRBJ2-7 | 15 | TRBV27 | . | CASSLLLGRAYEQYF | TGTGCCAGCAGTTTACTGCTGGGGCGCGCCTACGAGCAGTACTTC
. | TRBJ2-1 | 15 | TRBV28 | . | CASRKQGTPLNEQFF | TGTGCCAGCAGGAAACAGGGCACCCCCCTCAATGAGCAGTTCTTC
. | TRBJ1-4 | 15 | TRBV11-2 | . | CASSLGRAPNEKLFF | TGTGCCAGCAGCTTAGGCAGGGCCCCAAATGAAAAACTGTTTTTT
TRBD1 | TRBJ1-5 | 14 | TRBV28 | . | CASSSGQGDQPQHF | TGTGCCAGCAGTTCGGGACAGGGGGATCAGCCCCAGCATTTT
. | TRBJ1-2 | 13 | TRBV7-8 | . | CASSLGSGYGYTF | TGTGCCAGCAGCTTAGGGTCCGGGTATGGCTACACCTTC
. | TRBJ1-2 | 13 | TRBV10-3 | . | CAISDAGTNRYTF | TGTGCCATCAGTGATGCCGGGACAAATCGCTACACCTTC
TRBD2 | TRBJ2-7 | 15 | TRBV5-1 | . | CASSPRGSGSYEQYF | TGCGCCAGCAGCCCCCGCGGGAGCGGGTCCTACGAGCAGTACTTC
. | TRBJ2-7 | 15 | TRBV7-2 | . | CASSLEGRASYEQYF | TGTGCCAGCAGCTTAGAGGGCAGGGCGTCCTACGAGCAGTACTTC
. | TRBJ1-3 | 15 | TRBV28 | . | CASSLSRRSGNTIYF | TGTGCCAGCAGTTTAAGCCGCCGCTCTGGAAACACCATATATTTT
TRBD2 | TRBJ2-1 | 17 | TRBV3-1/TRBV3-2 | . | CASSPPGLAVPYNEQFF | TGTGCCAGCAGCCCACCGGGACTAGCGGTTCCCTACAATGAGCAGTTCTTC
. | TRBJ2-6 | 16 | TRBV25-1 | once | CASRKNGGSGANVLTF | TGTGCCAGCAGAAAAAACGGAGGGTCGGGGGCCAACGTCCTGACTTTC
TRBD2 | TRBJ2-3 | 15 | TRBV19 | . | CASSGSGSGTDTQYF | TGTGCCAGTAGTGGCAGCGGGAGCGGCACAGATACGCAGTATTTT
TRBD2 | TRBJ2-1 | 16 | TRBV7-2 | . | CASSSGLAGGTNEQFF | TGTGCCAGCAGCTCGGGACTAGCGGGAGGCACCAATGAGCAGTTCTTC
TRBD2 | TRBJ2-2 | 17 | TRBV28 | . | CASSSWTSGQNTGELFF | TGTGCCAGCAGTTCCTGGACTAGCGGACAGAACACCGGGGAGCTGTTTTTT